The sample holds a few counts of the clone carrying this T cell receptor (beta chain). What it binds is not known. V was pared by 1 base and J by 7 bases, with 17 bases between. Germline CDR1 GTSNPN, CDR2 SVGIG (reference sequence). The CDR3 runs 14 residues. This sample stems from a study of regulatory T cells in long-lasting Graves disease. Time point given: newly diagnosed GD, antithyroid drugs for less than 3 months. Preparation of the TCR library used RNA extracted from PBMCs. Investigators prepared the TCR beta libraries by applying iRepertoire HTBI primers and Arm-PCR of CDR3 regions. Original processing methods: Taken together, the samples had roughly 63 TRBV and approximately 15 TRBJ segments identified. One entry per CDR3 protein, called by TCRdb with MiXCR from the multiplex PCR reads. The authors' filters were not applied to this entry. The sample comprises around 450,000 distinct CDR3 sequences, 15% of which are singletons, and over 7.5% rests with the top ten.

Findings and limits, study-wide: Segments TRBV28, TRBJ1-2 and TRBJ2-5 showed preferential usage in persistent disease.

In addition, the sample was reused for a study of T cells in Graves' hyperthyroidism and ophthalmopathy.

The source is a woman aged 40-49 years with Graves disease. This specimen consisted of peripheral blood mononuclear cells (PBMCs), obtained at new diagnosis, from a patient treated with antithyroid drugs. The V call is TRBV30, the J call TRBJ2-7; D remains unclear. DNA of the CDR3: TGTGCCTGGAGTGAGGATCTGGCACTTTGGGAGCAGTACTTC. Translated: CAWSEDLALWEQYF.